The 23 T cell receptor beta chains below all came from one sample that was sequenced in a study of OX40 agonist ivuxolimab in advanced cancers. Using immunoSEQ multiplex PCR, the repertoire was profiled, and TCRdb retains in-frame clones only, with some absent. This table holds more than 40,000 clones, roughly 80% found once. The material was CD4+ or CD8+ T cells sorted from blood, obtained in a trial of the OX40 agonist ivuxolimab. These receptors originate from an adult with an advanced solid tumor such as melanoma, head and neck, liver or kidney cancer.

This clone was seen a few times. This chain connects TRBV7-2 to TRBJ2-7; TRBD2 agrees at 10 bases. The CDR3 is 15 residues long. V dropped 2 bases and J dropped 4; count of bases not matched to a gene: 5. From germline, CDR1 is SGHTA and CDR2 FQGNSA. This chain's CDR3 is CASSLSPSGSYEQYF. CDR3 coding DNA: TGTGCCAGCAGCTTATCGCCTAGCGGGAGTTACGAGCAGTACTTC.

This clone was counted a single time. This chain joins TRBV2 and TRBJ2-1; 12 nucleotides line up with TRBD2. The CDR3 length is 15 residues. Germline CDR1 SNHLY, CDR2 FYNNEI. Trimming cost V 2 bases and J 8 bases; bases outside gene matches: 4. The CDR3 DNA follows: TGTGCCAGCAGTGAACCGACTAGCGGGAGCTATGAGCAGTTCTTC. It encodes CASSEPTSGSYEQFF.

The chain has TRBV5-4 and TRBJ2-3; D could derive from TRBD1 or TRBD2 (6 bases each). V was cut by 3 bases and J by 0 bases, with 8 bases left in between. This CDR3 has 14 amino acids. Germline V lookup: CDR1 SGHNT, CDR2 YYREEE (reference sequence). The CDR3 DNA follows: TGTGCCAGCAGCTCGGGGGCCAGCACAGATACGCAGTATTTT. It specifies CASSSGASTDTQYF.

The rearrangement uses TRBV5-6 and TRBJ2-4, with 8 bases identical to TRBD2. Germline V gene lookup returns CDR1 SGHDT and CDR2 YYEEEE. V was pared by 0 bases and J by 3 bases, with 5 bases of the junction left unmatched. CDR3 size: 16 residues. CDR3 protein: CASSLGTSWGKNIQYF. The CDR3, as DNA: TGTGCCAGCAGCTTGGGGACTAGCTGGGGCAAAAACATTCAGTACTTC.

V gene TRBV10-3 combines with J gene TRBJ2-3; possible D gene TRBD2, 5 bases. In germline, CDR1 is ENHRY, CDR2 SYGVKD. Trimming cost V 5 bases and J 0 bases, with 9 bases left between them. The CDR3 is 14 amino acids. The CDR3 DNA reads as TGTGCCATCAGTAGGACGGGGAGCACAGATACGCAGTATTTT. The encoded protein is CAISRTGSTDTQYF.

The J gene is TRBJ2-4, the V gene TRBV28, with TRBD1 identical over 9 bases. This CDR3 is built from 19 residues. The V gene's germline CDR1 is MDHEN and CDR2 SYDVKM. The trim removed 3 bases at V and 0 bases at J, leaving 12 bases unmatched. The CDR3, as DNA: TGTGCCAGCAGTTTGATAACAGGGGGCGGAAATCTAGCCAAAAACATTCAGTACTTC. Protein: CASSLITGGGNLAKNIQYF.

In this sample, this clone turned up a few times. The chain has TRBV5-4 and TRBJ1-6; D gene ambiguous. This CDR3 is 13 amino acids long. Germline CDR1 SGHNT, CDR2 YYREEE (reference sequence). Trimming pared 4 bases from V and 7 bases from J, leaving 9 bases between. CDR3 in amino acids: CASSLTLNSPLHF. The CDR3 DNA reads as TGTGCCAGCAGCCTTACTTTGAATTCACCCCTCCACTTT.

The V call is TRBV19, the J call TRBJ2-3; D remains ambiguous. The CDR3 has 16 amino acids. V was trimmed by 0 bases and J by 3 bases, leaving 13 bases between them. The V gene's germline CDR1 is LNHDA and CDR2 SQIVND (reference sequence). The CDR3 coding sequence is TGTGCCAGTAGTATAGAGCCAACTCTGGGAACAGATACGCAGTATTTT. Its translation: CASSIEPTLGTDTQYF.

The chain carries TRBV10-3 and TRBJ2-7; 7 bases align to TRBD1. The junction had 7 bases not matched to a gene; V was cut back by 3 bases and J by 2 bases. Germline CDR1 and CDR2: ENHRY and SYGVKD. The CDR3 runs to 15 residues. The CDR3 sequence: CAISEGLQGPYEQYF. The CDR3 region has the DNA TGTGCCATCAGTGAAGGCCTACAGGGGCCCTACGAGCAGTACTTC.

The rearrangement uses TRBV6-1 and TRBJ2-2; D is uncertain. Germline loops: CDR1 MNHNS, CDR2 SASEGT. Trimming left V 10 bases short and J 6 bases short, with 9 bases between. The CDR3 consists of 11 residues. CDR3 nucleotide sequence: TGTGCCACCCCCCGATCCGGGGAGCTGTTTTTT. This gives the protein CATPRSGELFF.

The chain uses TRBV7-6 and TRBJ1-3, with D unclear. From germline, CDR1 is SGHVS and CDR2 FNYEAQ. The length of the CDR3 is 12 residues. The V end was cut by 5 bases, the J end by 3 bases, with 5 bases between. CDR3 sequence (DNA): TGTGCCAGCAGCCGTGGTGGAAACACCATATATTTT. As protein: CASSRGGNTIYF.

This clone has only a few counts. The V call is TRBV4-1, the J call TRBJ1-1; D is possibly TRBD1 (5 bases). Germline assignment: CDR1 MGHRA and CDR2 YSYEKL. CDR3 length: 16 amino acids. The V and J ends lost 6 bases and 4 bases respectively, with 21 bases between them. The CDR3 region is CASSTLPGAGATEAFF. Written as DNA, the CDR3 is TGCGCCAGCAGTACCCTTCCCGGGGCTGGGGCCACTGAAGCTTTCTTT.

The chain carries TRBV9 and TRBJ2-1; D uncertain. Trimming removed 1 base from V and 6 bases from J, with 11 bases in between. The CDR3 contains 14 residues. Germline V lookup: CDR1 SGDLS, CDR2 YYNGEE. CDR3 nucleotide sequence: TGTGCCAGCAGCGTAAGCGTAATCCCCAATGAGCAGTTCTTC. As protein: CASSVSVIPNEQFF.

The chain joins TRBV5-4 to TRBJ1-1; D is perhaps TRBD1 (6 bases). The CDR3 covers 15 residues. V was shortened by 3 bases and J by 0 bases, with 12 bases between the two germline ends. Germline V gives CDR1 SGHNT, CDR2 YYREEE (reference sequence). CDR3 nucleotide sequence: TGTGCCAGCAGCTCGAAGGGGGGCTTGAACACTGAAGCTTTCTTT. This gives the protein CASSSKGGLNTEAFF.

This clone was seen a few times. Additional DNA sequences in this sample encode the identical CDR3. This chain's CDR3 is CAWGTVNTEAFF. In DNA, the CDR3 is TGTGCCTGGGGGACAGTCAACACTGAAGCTTTCTTT. The chain combines TRBV30 with TRBJ1-1, with 7 nucleotides matching TRBD1. Losses at the gene ends were 5 bases for V and 2 bases for J; bases not matched to a gene: 2. The germline CDR1 and CDR2 sequences are GTSNPN and SVGIG (reference sequence). This CDR3 region has 12 residues.

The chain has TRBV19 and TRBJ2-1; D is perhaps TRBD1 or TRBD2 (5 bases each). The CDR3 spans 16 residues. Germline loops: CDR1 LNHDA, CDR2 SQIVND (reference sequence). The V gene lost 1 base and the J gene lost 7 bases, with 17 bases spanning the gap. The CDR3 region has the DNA TGTGCCAGTAGTATAGCCCCCTGGGGGTCCTGGAATGAGCAGTTCTTC. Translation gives CASSIAPWGSWNEQFF.

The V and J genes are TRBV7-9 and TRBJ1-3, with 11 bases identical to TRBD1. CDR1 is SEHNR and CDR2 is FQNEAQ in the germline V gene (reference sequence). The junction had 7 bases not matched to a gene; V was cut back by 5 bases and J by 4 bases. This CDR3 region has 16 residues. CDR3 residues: CASSPRTGGRGNTIYF. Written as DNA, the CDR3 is TGTGCCAGCAGCCCTCGGACAGGGGGCCGCGGAAACACCATATATTTT. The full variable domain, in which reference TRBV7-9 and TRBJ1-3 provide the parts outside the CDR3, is DTGVSQNPRHKITKRGQNVTFRCDPISEHNRLYWYRQTLGQGPEFLTYFQNEAQLEKSRLLSDRFSAERPKGSFSTLEIQRTEQGDSAMYLCASSPRTGGRGNTIYFGEGSWLTVV.

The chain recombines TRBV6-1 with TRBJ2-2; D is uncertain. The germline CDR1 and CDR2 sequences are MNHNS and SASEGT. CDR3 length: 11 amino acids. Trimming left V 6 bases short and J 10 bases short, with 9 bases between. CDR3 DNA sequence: TGTGCCAGCAGCAGCGTAGTGGAGCTGTTTTTT. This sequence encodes CASSSVVELFF.

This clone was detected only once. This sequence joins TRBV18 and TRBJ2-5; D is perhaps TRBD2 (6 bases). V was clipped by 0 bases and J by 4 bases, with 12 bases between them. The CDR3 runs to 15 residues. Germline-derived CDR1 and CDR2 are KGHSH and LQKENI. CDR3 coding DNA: TGTGCCAGCTCACCACCCGGAGGGTGGGGAGAGACCCAGTACTTC. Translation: CASSPPGGWGETQYF.

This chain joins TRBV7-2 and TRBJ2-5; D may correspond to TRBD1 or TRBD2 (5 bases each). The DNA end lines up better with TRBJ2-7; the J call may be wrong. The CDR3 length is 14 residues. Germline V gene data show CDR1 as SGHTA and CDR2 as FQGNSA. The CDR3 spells CASSPGDLGYEQYF. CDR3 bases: TGTGCCAGCAGCCCCGGGGACCTCGGCTACGAGCAGTACTTC.

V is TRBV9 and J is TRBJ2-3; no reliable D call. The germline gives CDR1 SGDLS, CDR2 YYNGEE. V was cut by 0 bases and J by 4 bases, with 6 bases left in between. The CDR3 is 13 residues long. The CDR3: CASSVEASDTQYF. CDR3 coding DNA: TGTGCCAGCAGCGTAGAGGCGTCAGATACGCAGTATTTT. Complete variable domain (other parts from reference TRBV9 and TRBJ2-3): DSGVTQTPKHLITATGQRVTLRCSPRSGDLSVYWYQQSLDQGLQFLIQYYNGEERAKGNILERFSAQQFPDLHSELNLSSLELGDSALYFCASSVEASDTQYFGPGTRLTVL.

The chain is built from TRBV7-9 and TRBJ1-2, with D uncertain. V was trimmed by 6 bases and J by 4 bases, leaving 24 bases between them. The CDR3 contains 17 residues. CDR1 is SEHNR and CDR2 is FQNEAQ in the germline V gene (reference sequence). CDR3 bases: TGTGCCAGCAGTGGAAATCGGGAGGCCCTTATGCTCTATGGCTACACCTTC. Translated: CASSGNREALMLYGYTF.

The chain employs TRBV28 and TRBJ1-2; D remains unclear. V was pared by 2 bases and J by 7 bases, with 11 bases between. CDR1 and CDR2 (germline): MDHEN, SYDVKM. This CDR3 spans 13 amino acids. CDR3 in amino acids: CASSLTGLAGYTF. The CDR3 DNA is TGTGCCAGCAGTTTAACCGGGCTCGCTGGCTACACCTTC.